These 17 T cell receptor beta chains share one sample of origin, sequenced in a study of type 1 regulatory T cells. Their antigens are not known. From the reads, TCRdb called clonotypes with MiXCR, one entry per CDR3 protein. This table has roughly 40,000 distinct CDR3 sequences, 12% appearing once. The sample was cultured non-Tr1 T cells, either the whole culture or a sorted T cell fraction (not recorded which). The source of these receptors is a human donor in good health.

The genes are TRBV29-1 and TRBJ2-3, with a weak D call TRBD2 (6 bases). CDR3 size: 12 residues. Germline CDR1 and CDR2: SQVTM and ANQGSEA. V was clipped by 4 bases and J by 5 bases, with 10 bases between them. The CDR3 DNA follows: TGCAGCGTTGGGGTAGCGGAAGATACGCAGTATTTT. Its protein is CSVGVAEDTQYF.

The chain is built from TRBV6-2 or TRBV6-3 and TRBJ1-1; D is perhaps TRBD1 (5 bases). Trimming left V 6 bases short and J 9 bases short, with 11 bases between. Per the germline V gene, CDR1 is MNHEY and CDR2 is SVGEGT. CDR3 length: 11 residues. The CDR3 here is CASSQGVQAFF. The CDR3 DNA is TGTGCCAGCAGCCAGGGAGTACAAGCTTTCTTT.

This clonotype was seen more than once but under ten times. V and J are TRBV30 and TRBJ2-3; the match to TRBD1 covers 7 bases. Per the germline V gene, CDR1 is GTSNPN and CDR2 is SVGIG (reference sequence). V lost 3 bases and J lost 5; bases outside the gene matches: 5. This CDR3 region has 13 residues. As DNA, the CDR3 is TGTGCCTGGAGAGGCACAGGGGTAGATACGCAGTATTTT. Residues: CAWRGTGVDTQYF. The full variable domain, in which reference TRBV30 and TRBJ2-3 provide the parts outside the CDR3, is SQTIHQWPATLVQPVGSPLSLECTVEGTSNPNLYWYRQAAGRGLQLLFYSVGIGQISSEVPQNLSASRPQDRQFILSSKKLLLSDSGFYLCAWRGTGVDTQYFGPGTRLTVL.

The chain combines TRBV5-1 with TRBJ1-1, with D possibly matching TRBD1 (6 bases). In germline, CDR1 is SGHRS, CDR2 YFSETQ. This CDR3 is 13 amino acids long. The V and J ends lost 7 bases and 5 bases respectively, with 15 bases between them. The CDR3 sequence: CASPVGGPTEAFF. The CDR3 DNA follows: TGCGCCAGCCCAGTAGGGGGGCCGACTGAAGCTTTCTTT.

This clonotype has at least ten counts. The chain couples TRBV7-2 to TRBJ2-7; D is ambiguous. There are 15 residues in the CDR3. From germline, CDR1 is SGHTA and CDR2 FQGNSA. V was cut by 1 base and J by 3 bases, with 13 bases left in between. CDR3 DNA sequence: TGTGCCAGCAGCTTAGGTTTGGGTGCATACTACGAGCAGTACTTC. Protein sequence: CASSLGLGAYYEQYF.

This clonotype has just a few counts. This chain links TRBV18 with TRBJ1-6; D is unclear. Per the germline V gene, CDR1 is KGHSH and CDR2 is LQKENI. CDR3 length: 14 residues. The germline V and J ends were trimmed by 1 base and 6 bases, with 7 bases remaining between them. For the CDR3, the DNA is TGTGCCAGCTCACCACAGGGTCCTAATTCACCCCTCCACTTT. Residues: CASSPQGPNSPLHF.

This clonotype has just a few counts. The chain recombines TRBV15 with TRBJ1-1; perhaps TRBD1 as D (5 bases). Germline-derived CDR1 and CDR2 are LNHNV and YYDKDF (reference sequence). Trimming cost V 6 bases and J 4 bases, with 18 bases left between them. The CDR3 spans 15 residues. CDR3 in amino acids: CATSPNLEGSTEAFF. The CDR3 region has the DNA TGTGCCACCAGTCCAAACTTGGAGGGGAGCACTGAAGCTTTCTTT.

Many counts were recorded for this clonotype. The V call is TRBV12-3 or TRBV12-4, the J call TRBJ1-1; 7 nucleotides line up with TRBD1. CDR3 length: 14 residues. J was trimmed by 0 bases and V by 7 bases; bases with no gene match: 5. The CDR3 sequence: CASTPTGLNTEAFF. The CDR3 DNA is TGTGCCAGCACACCGACAGGGTTGAACACTGAAGCTTTCTTT.

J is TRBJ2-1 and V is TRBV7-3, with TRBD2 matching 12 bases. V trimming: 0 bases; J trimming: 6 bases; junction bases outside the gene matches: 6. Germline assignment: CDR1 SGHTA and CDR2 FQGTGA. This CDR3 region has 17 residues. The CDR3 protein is CASSLTSASGRANEQFF. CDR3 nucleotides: TGTGCCAGCAGCTTAACTTCGGCTAGCGGGAGGGCCAATGAGCAGTTCTTC.

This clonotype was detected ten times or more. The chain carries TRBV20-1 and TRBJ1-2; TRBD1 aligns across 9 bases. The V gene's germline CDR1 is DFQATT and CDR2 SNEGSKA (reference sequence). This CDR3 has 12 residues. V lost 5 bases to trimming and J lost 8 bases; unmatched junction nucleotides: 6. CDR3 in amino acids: CSAPGQGVGYTF. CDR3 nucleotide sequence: TGCAGTGCTCCGGGACAGGGAGTAGGCTACACCTTC.

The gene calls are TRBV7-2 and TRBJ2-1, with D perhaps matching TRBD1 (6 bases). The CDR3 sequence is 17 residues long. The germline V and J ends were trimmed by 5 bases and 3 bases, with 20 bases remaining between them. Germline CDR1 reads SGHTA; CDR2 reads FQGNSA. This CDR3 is CASSQYSGTTGYNEQFF. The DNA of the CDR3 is TGTGCCAGCAGCCAGTACTCCGGGACAACGGGCTACAATGAGCAGTTCTTC.

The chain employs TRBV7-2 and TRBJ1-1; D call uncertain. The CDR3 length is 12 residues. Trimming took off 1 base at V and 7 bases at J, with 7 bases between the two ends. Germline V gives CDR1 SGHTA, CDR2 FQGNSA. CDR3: CASSLVRIEAFF. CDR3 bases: TGTGCCAGCAGCTTAGTCCGGATTGAAGCTTTCTTT.

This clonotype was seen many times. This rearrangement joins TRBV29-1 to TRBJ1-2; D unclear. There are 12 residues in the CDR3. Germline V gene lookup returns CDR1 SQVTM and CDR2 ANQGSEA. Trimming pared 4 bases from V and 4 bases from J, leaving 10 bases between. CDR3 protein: CSVVGSFYGYTF. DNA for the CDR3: TGCAGCGTTGTCGGGTCTTTCTATGGCTACACCTTC.

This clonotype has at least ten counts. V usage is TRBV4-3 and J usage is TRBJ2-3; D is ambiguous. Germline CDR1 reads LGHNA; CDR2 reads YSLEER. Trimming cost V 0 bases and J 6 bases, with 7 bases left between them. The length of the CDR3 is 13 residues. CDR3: CASSQDSQDTQYF. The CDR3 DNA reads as TGCGCCAGCAGCCAAGATAGCCAGGATACGCAGTATTTT.

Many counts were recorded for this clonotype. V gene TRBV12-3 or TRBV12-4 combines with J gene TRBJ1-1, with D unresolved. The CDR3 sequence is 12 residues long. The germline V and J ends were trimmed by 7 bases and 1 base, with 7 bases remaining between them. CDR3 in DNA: TGTGCCAGCAACTCCCAGAACACTGAAGCTTTCTTT. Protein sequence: CASNSQNTEAFF.

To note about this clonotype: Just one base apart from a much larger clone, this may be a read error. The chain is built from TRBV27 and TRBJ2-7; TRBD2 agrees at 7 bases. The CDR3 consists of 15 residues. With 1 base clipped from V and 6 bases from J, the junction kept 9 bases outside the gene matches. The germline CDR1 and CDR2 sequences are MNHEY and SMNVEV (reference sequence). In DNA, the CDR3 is TGTGCCAGCAGTTTATTGCGGGGGAAGCTCTCCGAGCAGTACTTC. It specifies CASSLLRGKLSEQYF.

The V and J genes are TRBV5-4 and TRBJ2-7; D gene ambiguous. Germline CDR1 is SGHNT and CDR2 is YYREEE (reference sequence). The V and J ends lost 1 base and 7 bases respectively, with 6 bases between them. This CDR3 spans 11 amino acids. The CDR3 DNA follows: TGTGCCAGCAGCTTGTTTTCGGAGCAGTACTTC. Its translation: CASSLFSEQYF.